This entry lists 16 T cell receptor beta chains sequenced from one sample in a study of blood T cells in healthy people across ages (dated by TCRdb to the mid-2010s). Library generation was performed with 5' RACE. TCRdb shows the sequencer as Illumina HiSeq 2500. The second PCR ran for about 6 to 11 cycles and used a J-beta primer mix along with a sample-barcoded 5' primer. The raw public data were reprocessed by TCRdb itself: fastp quality trimming at Q25, MiXCR clonotype calling, in-frame beta chains only. Every distinct CDR3 protein forms one entry, paired with its most common genes and DNA. For this sample the table gives about 800,000 distinct CDR3 sequences, of which about 25% were detected only once. Together, the top ten hold 3.7% of the sample. The same data also contributed to another study, on T cells of mothers and their children.

Specimen: blood. Receptors were obtained from a boy under 18 in good health.

For this clonotype: Germline and junction disagree at one end, which may indicate a read error. The CDR3 nucleotides read TGTGCCAGCAGCACCCAAGGAGGGGCTGAAGCCTTCTTT. It translates to CASSTQGGAEAFF. The rearrangement uses TRBV7-2 and TRBJ1-1; D perhaps matches TRBD1 (5 bases). This CDR3 has 13 residues. Germline loops: CDR1 SGHTA, CDR2 FQGNSA.

This clonotype was detected ten times or more. The rearrangement joins TRBV7-2 to TRBJ2-2; D ambiguous. The CDR3 is 13 amino acids. Trimming left V 5 bases short and J 6 bases short, with 10 bases between. In germline, CDR1 is SGHTA, CDR2 FQGNSA. The CDR3 DNA follows: TGTGCCAGCAGCCCTTACCTCTCCGGGGAGCTGTTTTTT. Amino acids: CASSPYLSGELFF.

This rearrangement joins TRBV7-3 to TRBJ2-5, with a weak D call TRBD2 (6 bases). The J call could be wrong; TRBJ2-1 is a better fit for the DNA end. Germline values: CDR1 SGHTA, CDR2 FQGTGA. CDR3 length: 15 residues. CDR3 sequence (DNA): TGTGCCAGCAGCTTATTACTTTCCACTAGCACTGAGCAGTTCTTC. This translates into CASSLLLSTSTEQFF.

This chain joins TRBV4-2 and TRBJ1-1; 9 bases are a match to TRBD1. Looked up from germline, CDR1 is LGHNA and CDR2 is YNFKEQ. Trimming cost V 3 bases and J 0 bases; bases outside gene matches: 8. The CDR3 runs 17 residues. Here the CDR3 reads CASSQEPGQGVNTEAFF. CDR3 sequence (DNA): TGTGCCAGCAGCCAGGAACCGGGACAGGGAGTGAACACTGAAGCTTTCTTT.

This clonotype was seen a handful of times. The chain recombines TRBV20-1 with TRBJ2-1; 7 bases are a match to TRBD1. CDR1 DFQATT and CDR2 SNEGSKA come from the germline V gene (reference sequence). J gave up 7 bases and V 0 bases, and 3 bases lay outside the gene matches. This CDR3 region has 13 residues. The CDR3: CSARETGWNEQFF. CDR3 DNA: TGCAGTGCTAGAGAGACAGGGTGGAATGAGCAGTTCTTC.

This clonotype was seen a handful of times. The chain is built from TRBV7-9 and TRBJ2-5; 9 bases align to TRBD1. This CDR3 contains 18 residues. Germline V gene data show CDR1 as SEHNR and CDR2 as FQNEAQ (reference sequence). Losses at the gene ends were 4 bases for V and 2 bases for J; bases not matched to a gene: 14. CDR3 region: CASSSLGTGQGWQETQYF. In DNA form, the CDR3 reads TGTGCCAGCAGCTCTCTCGGGACGGGACAGGGATGGCAAGAGACCCAGTACTTC.

As DNA, the CDR3 is TGTGCCATCAGTGGTATTAGAGACAGGGAAAGTGCCGGGGAGCTGTTTTTT. Its translation: CAISGIRDRESAGELFF. The chain uses TRBV10-3 and TRBJ2-2; 7 bases agree with TRBD1. The CDR3 is made up of 17 amino acids. V dropped 4 bases and J dropped 6; count of bases not matched to a gene: 14. The germline V gene has CDR1 ENHRY and CDR2 SYGVKD.

This clonotype was seen more than once but under ten times. The rearrangement uses TRBV14 and TRBJ2-5; D unresolved. The V gene lost 3 bases and the J gene lost 5 bases, with 10 bases spanning the gap. This CDR3 is built from 13 residues. The V gene's germline CDR1 is SGHDN and CDR2 FVKESK. CDR3 amino acids: CASSQVVEETQYF. The CDR3 DNA reads TGTGCCAGCAGCCAGGTTGTGGAGGAGACCCAGTACTTC.

CDR3: CASSQSVLAKNIQYF. In DNA form, the CDR3 reads TGCGCCAGCAGCCAGAGTGTGCTAGCCAAAAACATTCAGTACTTC. The chain is built from TRBV4-3 and TRBJ2-4; D unresolved. The CDR3 runs 15 residues. Between the trimmed V and J ends, which lost 3 bases and 0 bases, there was a span of 9 bases. Per germline, CDR1 LGHNA and CDR2 YSLEER.

This clonotype was detected only a few times. V gene TRBV29-1 combines with J gene TRBJ2-5, with a weak D call TRBD1 (6 bases). Trimming took off 2 bases at V and 3 bases at J, with 10 bases between the two ends. The V gene's germline CDR1 is SQVTM and CDR2 ANQGSEA. This CDR3 has 13 residues. Here the CDR3 DNA reads TGCAGCGTTGAAAGGCCAGGGGAAGAGACCCAGTACTTC. Protein sequence: CSVERPGEETQYF. The variable domain in full, with the rest retrieved from reference TRBV29-1 and TRBJ2-5, is SAVISQKPSRDICQRGTSLTIQCQVDSQVTMMFWYRQQPGQSLTLIATANQGSEATYESGFVIDKFPISRPNLTFSTLTVSNMSPEDSSIYLCSVERPGEETQYFGPGTRLLVL.

A note on this clonotype: This may stem from a read error, because a much larger clone lies one nucleotide away. This chain uses TRBV3-1 with TRBJ1-2, with 7 bases that match TRBD1. This CDR3 contains 14 residues. Germline CDR1 LGHDT, CDR2 YNNKEL (reference sequence). CDR3 coding DNA: TGTGCCCGCAGCCTAGTAGGGGGCGGAGTAGGCTACACCTTC. Translated, it gives CARSLVGGGVGYTF. Together with reference TRBV3-1 and TRBJ1-2, the CDR3 gives the full variable domain: DTAVSQTPKYLVTQMGNDKSIKCEQNLGHDTMYWYKQDSKKFLKIMFSYNNKELIINETVPNRFSPKSPDKAHLNLHINSLELGDSAVYFCARSLVGGGVGYTFGSGTRLTVV.

This chain joins TRBV7-2 and TRBJ2-5, with 11 bases lining up with TRBD2. The end of the DNA is better explained by TRBJ2-1, so the J call may be wrong. This CDR3 comprises 15 residues. Germline values: CDR1 SGHTA, CDR2 FQGNSA. The CDR3 region has the DNA TGTGCCAGCAGCTTAATTAGCGGGGGGGCGGATGAGCAGTTCTTC. Protein sequence: CASSLISGGADEQFF.

The CDR3 region has the DNA TGTGCCAGCAGCCAAATGTTGACGACGGAGCAGTTCTTC. Translation gives CASSQMLTTEQFF. This chain connects TRBV14 to TRBJ2-5; D not resolved. The J call may be faulty, since TRBJ2-1 better matches the DNA end. This CDR3 is 13 amino acids long. Germline V lookup: CDR1 SGHDN, CDR2 FVKESK.

V gene TRBV12-3 or TRBV12-4 combines with J gene TRBJ2-1, with D tentatively TRBD1 or TRBD2 (5 bases each). The J call may not be correct, given that the DNA end is closer to TRBJ2-5. The CDR3 contains 12 residues. As DNA, the CDR3 is TGTGCCATAAACCGGGGTACAGGGACCCAGTACTTC. It codes for CAINRGTGTQYF.

Only a few counts were recorded for this clonotype. The chain links TRBV28 to TRBJ1-1, with D possibly being TRBD1 (5 bases). V was clipped by 3 bases and J by 4 bases, with 12 bases between them. There are 14 residues in the CDR3. The germline CDR1 and CDR2 sequences are MDHEN and SYDVKM. The CDR3, as DNA: TGTGCCAGCAGTTTGCTTGACAGAAGCACTGAAGCTTTCTTT. Translated, it gives CASSLLDRSTEAFF. The entire variable domain, with the rest obtained from reference TRBV28 and TRBJ1-1, is as follows: DVKVTQSSRYLVKRTGEKVFLECVQDMDHENMFWYRQDPGLGLRLIYFSYDVKMKEKGDIPEGYSVSREKKERFSLILESASTNQTSMYLCASSLLDRSTEAFFGQGTRLTVV.

The rearrangement uses TRBV4-3 and TRBJ2-4; D is uncertain. CDR3 length: 15 amino acids. The V and J ends lost 4 bases and 3 bases respectively, with 13 bases between them. Germline CDR1 and CDR2: LGHNA and YSLEER. The CDR3 region is CASSRGWVDKNIQYF. As DNA, the CDR3 is TGCGCCAGCAGCCGTGGGTGGGTGGACAAAAACATTCAGTACTTC.